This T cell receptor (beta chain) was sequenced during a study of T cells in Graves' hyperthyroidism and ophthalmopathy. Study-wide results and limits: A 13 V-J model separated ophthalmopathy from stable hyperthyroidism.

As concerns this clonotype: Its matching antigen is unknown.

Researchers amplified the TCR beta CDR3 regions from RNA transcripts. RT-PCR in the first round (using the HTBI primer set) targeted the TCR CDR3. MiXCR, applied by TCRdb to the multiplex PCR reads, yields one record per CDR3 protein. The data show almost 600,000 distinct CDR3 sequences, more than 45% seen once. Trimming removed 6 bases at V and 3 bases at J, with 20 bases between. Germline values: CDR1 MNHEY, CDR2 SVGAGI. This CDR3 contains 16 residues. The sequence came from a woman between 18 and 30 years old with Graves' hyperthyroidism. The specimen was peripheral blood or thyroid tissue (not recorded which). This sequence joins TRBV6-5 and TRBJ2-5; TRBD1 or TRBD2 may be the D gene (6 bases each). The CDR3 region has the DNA TGTGCCAGCAGAACGGCAATGACAGGAGGGAAAGAGACCCAGTACTTC. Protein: CASRTAMTGGKETQYF.